The TCR beta chain under discussion was sequenced for a study of blood T cell repertoires in COVID-19. For the study at large: There were acute and convalescent COVID-19 samples, and they came from the United States, Italy and Spain. In each case, the material was cDNA or gDNA derived from T cells, B-cell-depleted T cells, or PBMCs.

V lost 5 bases and J lost 3; bases outside the gene matches: 6. This CDR3 comprises 14 residues. Germline CDR1 MGHRA, CDR2 YSYEKL. Repertoires were generated with immunoSEQ multiplex PCR, while TCRdb's copy carries only in-frame clones and drops some. Of 10,000 to 14,000 clones in the sample, approximately 89% were seen once. The chain joins TRBV4-1 to TRBJ2-7, with TRBD1 identical over 8 bases. The clonotype comes from a human donor in a cohort sampled during active COVID-19. Specimen: peripheral blood. The CDR3 loop reads CASSWGQDNYEQYF. CDR3 DNA: TGCGCCAGCAGCTGGGGACAGGACAACTACGAGCAGTACTTC.